The 29 T cell receptor beta chains below were found in one sample sequenced in a study of cytomegalovirus exposure and HLA in healthy donors. 13 Jbeta primers and 60 Vbeta primers were used for the PCR. Data came from immunoSEQ multiplex PCR; TCRdb stores just in-frame clones and leaves some out. Among around 190,000 clones listed, less than 80% were seen once. Sequenced sample: PBMCs. Every receptor here comes from a woman in her thirties or forties in good health and CMV-seronegative.

This rearrangement joins TRBV7-6 to TRBJ2-7; 10 nucleotides align to TRBD2. This CDR3 comprises 16 residues. The germline gives CDR1 SGHVS, CDR2 FNYEAQ. The J segment lost 7 bases and the V segment lost 6 bases, leaving 15 bases of the junction unmatched. CDR3 residues: CASSLGPPSGSSEQYF. The CDR3 DNA sequence: TGTGCCAGCAGTCTCGGCCCCCCTAGCGGGAGTAGTGAGCAGTACTTC.

The rearrangement joins TRBV6-6 to TRBJ2-1; D might be TRBD1 (5 bases). Germline V gene lookup returns CDR1 MNHNY and CDR2 SVGAGI (reference sequence). The CDR3 extends over 15 amino acids. The V end was cut by 2 bases, the J end by 7 bases, with 15 bases between. CDR3: CASSYPIGASNEQFF. As DNA, the CDR3 is TGTGCCAGCAGTTACCCCATAGGGGCTTCAAATGAGCAGTTCTTC.

This chain uses TRBV5-6 with TRBJ1-5, with D tentatively TRBD1 (6 bases). CDR1 SGHDT and CDR2 YYEEEE come from the germline V gene. V lost 1 base and J 4 bases, leaving 9 bases between the germline ends. CDR3 length: 14 residues. The CDR3 loop reads CASSLTGLNQPQHF. The DNA of the CDR3 is TGTGCCAGCAGCTTGACAGGGCTAAATCAGCCCCAGCATTTT.

CDR3 region: CASSFAQGPGSQPQHF. The CDR3 nucleotides read TGTGCCAGTAGTTTCGCCCAGGGGCCCGGTAGTCAGCCCCAGCATTTT. The chain carries TRBV19 and TRBJ1-5; a possible D gene is TRBD1 (6 bases). Germline CDR1 is LNHDA and CDR2 is SQIVND (reference sequence). This CDR3 contains 16 residues. V was trimmed by 5 bases and J by 6 bases, leaving 20 bases between them.

In regard to this clone: At one of its ends the junction is not consistent with the germline gene, which may arise from a read error. The V call is TRBV7-9, the J call TRBJ2-1; no definite D call. There are 12 residues in the CDR3. The germline gives CDR1 SEHNR, CDR2 FQNEAQ (reference sequence). The CDR3 region is CSSSSLSNEQFF. The DNA of the CDR3 is TGTTCCAGCAGCTCTCTCAGCAATGAGCAGTTCTTC.

The chain combines TRBV15 with TRBJ1-4, with 7 bases lining up with TRBD1. Trimming at V came to 0 bases and at J to 6 bases, leaving 4 bases not matched to a gene. The CDR3 runs to 15 residues. Germline V CDR1 and CDR2: LNHNV, YYDKDF (reference sequence). The CDR3 DNA reads TGTGCCACCAGCAGAGATGACAGGGAGGATGAAAAACTGTTTTTT. It translates to CATSRDDREDEKLFF.

This clone was detected only once. The rearrangement joins TRBV4-1 to TRBJ2-3; D is ambiguous. V was trimmed by 6 bases and J by 2 bases, leaving 9 bases between them. The CDR3 runs 13 residues. Germline-derived CDR1 and CDR2 are MGHRA and YSYEKL. CDR3: CASRAQPTDTQYF. CDR3 nucleotides: TGCGCCAGCAGAGCGCAACCCACAGATACGCAGTATTTT.

CDR3 nucleotides: TGTGCCTGGAGTGTGGTCCGAACTTACCTATCGAGTGAAAAACTGTTTTTT. Its translation: CAWSVVRTYLSSEKLFF. The chain recombines TRBV30 with TRBJ1-4; D is ambiguous. The V gene's germline CDR1 is GTSNPN and CDR2 SVGIG (reference sequence). This CDR3 is 17 amino acids long. With 0 bases removed from V and 7 bases from J, the gap between germline ends came to 21 bases. The variable domain in full, completed from reference TRBV30 and TRBJ1-4, reads SQTIHQWPATLVQPVGSPLSLECTVEGTSNPNLYWYRQAAGRGLQLLFYSVGIGQISSEVPQNLSASRPQDRQFILSSKKLLLSDSGFYLCAWSVVRTYLSSEKLFFGSGTQLSVL.

The chain combines TRBV9 with TRBJ2-2, with 8 positions matching TRBD1. The CDR3 has 17 amino acids. The junction had 7 bases not matched to a gene; V was cut back by 2 bases and J by 1 base. Germline assignment: CDR1 SGDLS and CDR2 YYNGEE. This CDR3 is CASSVVTGALNTGELFF. In nucleotides, the CDR3 is TGTGCCAGCAGCGTGGTGACAGGGGCCCTGAACACCGGGGAGCTGTTTTTT.

The chain joins TRBV4-2 to TRBJ2-1; a weak D match, TRBD2 (5 bases). V was cut by 4 bases and J by 10 bases, with 14 bases left in between. The CDR3 totals 13 residues. From germline, CDR1 is LGHNA and CDR2 YNFKEQ. Here the CDR3 reads CASSPAPEAEQFF. As DNA, the CDR3 is TGTGCCAGCAGCCCTGCTCCGGAGGCCGAGCAGTTCTTC.

The chain joins TRBV2 to TRBJ1-5; unclear D gene. CDR3 size: 17 residues. Trimming removed 8 bases from V and 0 bases from J, with 20 bases in between. CDR1 and CDR2 from the germline V gene are SNHLY and FYNNEI. CDR3 nucleotide sequence: TGTGCCAGCCTAGGAGGCCCCTCAACTTATAGCAATCAGCCCCAGCATTTT. Its protein product is CASLGGPSTYSNQPQHF. The variable domain in full, completed from reference TRBV2 and TRBJ1-5, reads EPEVTQTPSHQVTQMGQEVILRCVPISNHLYFYWYRQILGQKVEFLVSFYNNEISEKSEIFDDQFSVERPDGSNFTLKIRSTKLEDSAMYFCASLGGPSTYSNQPQHFGDGTRLSIL.

With regard to this clone: Within the sample, other DNA sequences also encode this same CDR3. The chain carries TRBV19 and TRBJ2-6, with D possibly TRBD2 on 5 matching bases. This CDR3 is 15 amino acids long. From germline, CDR1 is LNHDA and CDR2 SQIVND (reference sequence). V was shortened by 3 bases and J by 1 base, with 7 bases between the two germline ends. The CDR3 sequence: CASSIGGSGANVLTF. CDR3 nucleotide sequence: TGTGCCAGTAGTATTGGCGGGTCTGGGGCCAACGTCCTGACTTTC. Full variable domain (rest looked up from reference TRBV19 and TRBJ2-6): DGGITQSPKYLFRKEGQNVTLSCEQNLNHDAMYWYRQDPGQGLRLIYYSQIVNDFQKGDIAEGYSVSREKKESFPLTVTSAQKNPTAFYLCASSIGGSGANVLTFGAGSRLTVL.

The chain couples TRBV9 to TRBJ2-3; 15 bases map to TRBD2. Unmatched junction bases numbered 13, after V lost 2 bases and J lost 6 bases. CDR3 length: 19 amino acids. Germline CDR1 reads SGDLS; CDR2 reads YYNGEE. The CDR3 DNA is TGTGCCAGCAGCGTGCGACCGGGACTAGCGGGGGGTCGAACGGATACGCAGTATTTT. As protein: CASSVRPGLAGGRTDTQYF.

The rearrangement uses TRBV11-3 and TRBJ1-1; the D gene is possibly TRBD1 (5 bases). Germline values: CDR1 SGHNT, CDR2 YENEEA. This CDR3 spans 14 amino acids. Trimming removed 6 bases at V and 4 bases at J, with 15 bases between. Here the CDR3 reads CASRSGGFITEAFF. The DNA for the CDR3 is TGTGCCAGCAGATCGGGGGGTTTTATCACTGAAGCTTTCTTT. Full variable domain (outside the CDR3, taken from reference TRBV11-3 and TRBJ1-1): EAGVVQSPRYKIIEKKQPVAFWCNPISGHNTLYWYLQNLGQGPELLIRYENEEAVDDSQLPKDRFSAERLKGVDSTLKIQPAELGDSAVYLCASRSGGFITEAFFGQGTRLTVV.

The chain has TRBV28 and TRBJ1-2; D gene ambiguous. V was clipped by 8 bases and J by 4 bases, with 11 bases between them. The CDR3 runs to 12 residues. Germline CDR1 and CDR2: MDHEN and SYDVKM. Written as DNA, the CDR3 is TGTGCCAGCTTGGGAGGGCGCTATGGCTACACCTTC. Protein product: CASLGGRYGYTF.

This chain uses TRBV7-2 with TRBJ1-5; D perhaps matches TRBD1 (6 bases). V was trimmed by 0 bases and J by 3 bases, leaving 12 bases between them. Germline loops: CDR1 SGHTA, CDR2 FQGNSA. This CDR3 contains 16 residues. The CDR3 loop reads CASSLASRGLNQPQHF. The CDR3 nucleotides are TGTGCCAGCAGCTTAGCTTCCAGGGGCCTCAATCAGCCCCAGCATTTT.

This chain uses TRBV5-4 with TRBJ2-1; 12 positions agree with TRBD2. CDR1 is SGHNT, CDR2 YYREEE, per germline (reference sequence). There are 16 residues in the CDR3. The trim removed 4 bases at V and 10 bases at J, leaving 12 bases unmatched. The CDR3 DNA is TGTGCCAGCAGCCCCCAAGGACTAGCGGGGCGAACCGAGCAGTTCTTC. Protein: CASSPQGLAGRTEQFF.

J is TRBJ1-4 and V is TRBV9; D ambiguous. Germline values: CDR1 SGDLS, CDR2 YYNGEE. V was cut by 4 bases and J by 2 bases, with 12 bases left in between. This CDR3 is built from 15 residues. The CDR3 is CASSSRGSTNEKLFF. Here the CDR3 DNA reads TGTGCCAGCAGCTCACGCGGTTCGACTAATGAAAAACTGTTTTTT.

On this clone itself: At one end, the junction sequence differs from germline, possibly due to a read error. The J gene is TRBJ1-4, the V gene TRBV7-9; 7 nucleotides line up with TRBD1. Per germline, CDR1 SEHNR and CDR2 FQNEAQ (reference sequence). The length of the CDR3 is 15 residues. As DNA, the CDR3 is TGTTCCAGCAGTTCAACCGACAGGGCCAAAGAAAAACTGTTTTTT. Translating it yields CSSSSTDRAKEKLFF.

This sequence joins TRBV28 and TRBJ2-7; D possibly corresponds to TRBD2 (6 bases). The V end lost 2 bases, the J end lost 0 bases, and 8 bases lay between the germline ends. In germline, CDR1 is MDHEN, CDR2 SYDVKM. CDR3 size: 14 residues. The CDR3 loop reads CASSLTSSSYEQYF. In DNA, the CDR3 is TGTGCCAGCAGTTTAACTAGCTCCTCCTACGAGCAGTACTTC.

The rearrangement joins TRBV5-1 to TRBJ2-1; 10 bases align to TRBD2. Looked up from germline, CDR1 is SGHRS and CDR2 is YFSETQ. J lost 0 bases, V lost 3 bases, and 12 bases had no gene match. The CDR3 extends over 19 amino acids. The CDR3 loop is CASSYGSSGRARSYNEQFF. Here the CDR3 DNA reads TGCGCCAGCAGCTATGGCAGCAGCGGGAGGGCCCGCTCCTACAATGAGCAGTTCTTC.

This clone came up a few times. This chain connects TRBV6-5 to TRBJ1-6, with D tentatively TRBD1 (5 bases). The CDR3 loop spans 15 amino acids. Germline V gene lookup returns CDR1 MNHEY and CDR2 SVGAGI. V lost 0 bases and J 10 bases, leaving 13 bases between the germline ends. Here the CDR3 DNA reads TGTGCCAGCAGTTACTCAGCAGGGCCCAGGTCACCCCTCCACTTT. It codes for CASSYSAGPRSPLHF.

This clone was recorded only once. V is TRBV7-2 and J is TRBJ1-2; 7 bases are shared with TRBD1. The CDR3 totals 16 residues. J gave up 4 bases and V 0 bases, and 8 bases lay outside the gene matches. Per germline, CDR1 SGHTA and CDR2 FQGNSA. In DNA form, the CDR3 reads TGTGCCAGCAGCTTAGCGCGTATGGCAGGGGGCTATGGCTACACCTTC. Its protein is CASSLARMAGGYGYTF.

The J gene is TRBJ1-6, the V gene TRBV2; D call uncertain. The length of the CDR3 is 15 residues. The germline V gene encodes CDR1 SNHLY and CDR2 FYNNEI. Trimming took off 8 bases at V and 7 bases at J, with 18 bases between the two ends. In nucleotides, the CDR3 is TGTGCCAGCTCCCAAGGCGACTCGGGGAATTCACCCCTCCACTTT. As protein: CASSQGDSGNSPLHF. Full variable domain (missing parts from reference TRBV2 and TRBJ1-6): EPEVTQTPSHQVTQMGQEVILRCVPISNHLYFYWYRQILGQKVEFLVSFYNNEISEKSEIFDDQFSVERPDGSNFTLKIRSTKLEDSAMYFCASSQGDSGNSPLHFGNGTRLTVT.

The chain recombines TRBV7-9 with TRBJ2-3, with a weak D call TRBD1 (5 bases). The CDR3 covers 13 residues. Germline values: CDR1 SEHNR, CDR2 FQNEAQ (reference sequence). Trimming took off 1 base at V and 6 bases at J, with 8 bases between the two ends. CDR3 loop: CASSLGNRDTQYF. DNA of the CDR3: TGTGCCAGCAGCTTAGGCAACAGGGATACGCAGTATTTT.

This clone was seen ten or more times. The chain carries TRBV4-2 and TRBJ2-3, with 7 bases that match TRBD2. V lost 1 base to trimming and J lost 1 base; unmatched junction nucleotides: 5. CDR1 LGHNA and CDR2 YNFKEQ come from the germline V gene. The CDR3 length is 16 residues. The chain's CDR3 is CASSQGAGEGTDTQYF. For the CDR3, the DNA is TGTGCCAGCAGCCAAGGGGCGGGGGAGGGCACAGATACGCAGTATTTT.

The J gene is TRBJ2-2, the V gene TRBV5-1; TRBD2 aligns across 8 bases. Germline V gene sequence: CDR1 SGHRS, CDR2 YFSETQ. Trimming at V came to 0 bases and at J to 5 bases, leaving 6 bases not matched to a gene. This CDR3 has 16 residues. The CDR3 reads CASSLEGPSGTGELFF. The CDR3 region has the DNA TGCGCCAGCAGCTTGGAGGGGCCTAGCGGGACCGGGGAGCTGTTTTTT.

This rearrangement joins TRBV19 to TRBJ2-5; 9 bases match TRBD2. This CDR3 has 15 residues. Trimming cost V 2 bases and J 7 bases; bases outside gene matches: 8. Germline V gene sequence: CDR1 LNHDA, CDR2 SQIVND (reference sequence). CDR3 in amino acids: CASSIIGGGRGTQYF. Here the CDR3 DNA reads TGTGCCAGTAGTATAATCGGTGGCGGGAGGGGGACCCAGTACTTC.

The chain combines TRBV30 with TRBJ2-3; 10 nucleotides line up with TRBD1. The CDR3 loop spans 14 amino acids. The germline CDR1 and CDR2 sequences are GTSNPN and SVGIG (reference sequence). Trimming cost V 8 bases and J 3 bases; bases outside gene matches: 8. The CDR3 DNA reads as TGTGCCATAGAGACAGGGGGCCTGACAGATACGCAGTATTTT. Protein: CAIETGGLTDTQYF.